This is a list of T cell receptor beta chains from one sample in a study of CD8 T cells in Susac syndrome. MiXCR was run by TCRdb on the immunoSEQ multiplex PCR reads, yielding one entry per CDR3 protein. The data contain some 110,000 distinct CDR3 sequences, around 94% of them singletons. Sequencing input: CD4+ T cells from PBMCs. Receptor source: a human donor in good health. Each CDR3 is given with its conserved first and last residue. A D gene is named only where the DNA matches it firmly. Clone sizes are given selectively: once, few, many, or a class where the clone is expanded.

cdr3_nt: TGCAGCGTTGAAAGATCCTACAATGAGCAGTTCTTC; cdr3_aa: CSVERSYNEQFF; j_call: TRBJ2-1; d_call: .; v_call: TRBV29-1; clone_size: .
cdr3_nt: TGTGCCAGCAGCCTAGGGAATGGCGACGAGCAGTACTTC; cdr3_aa: CASSLGNGDEQYF; j_call: TRBJ2-7; d_call: .; v_call: TRBV14; clone_size: .
cdr3_nt: TGTGCCAGTAGTATTCCTGGGACAGGGGTATACGAGCAGTACTTC; cdr3_aa: CASSIPGTGVYEQYF; j_call: TRBJ2-7; d_call: TRBD1; v_call: TRBV19; clone_size: .
cdr3_nt: TGCGCCAGCAGCCAAGATAGTATCCACGAGCAGTACTTC; cdr3_aa: CASSQDSIHEQYF; j_call: TRBJ2-7; d_call: .; v_call: TRBV4-3; clone_size: .
cdr3_nt: TGCGCCAGCAGCCAACGACCCGGGACTAGCGGGCTCCTCACAGATACGCAGTATTTT; cdr3_aa: CASSQRPGTSGLLTDTQYF; j_call: TRBJ2-3; d_call: TRBD2; v_call: TRBV4-3; clone_size: .
cdr3_nt: TGTGCCAGCAGCTTAGGCAGAGACGGCGGGGAGCAGTACTTC; cdr3_aa: CASSLGRDGGEQYF; j_call: TRBJ2-7; d_call: .; v_call: TRBV13; clone_size: once
cdr3_nt: TGTGCCAGCAGAATAAAAGGGGGCAACACAGATACGCAGTATTTT; cdr3_aa: CASRIKGGNTDTQYF; j_call: TRBJ2-3; d_call: TRBD1; v_call: TRBV5-4; clone_size: .
cdr3_nt: TGTGCCAGCAGGTTACTCCGGGGGACTGAAGCTTTCTTT; cdr3_aa: CASRLLRGTEAFF; j_call: TRBJ1-1; d_call: .; v_call: TRBV6-5; clone_size: .
cdr3_nt: TGTGCCAGCAGTGCCAACGTAGGGGTGCGGGAGCAGTACTTC; cdr3_aa: CASSANVGVREQYF; j_call: TRBJ2-7; d_call: .; v_call: TRBV25-1; clone_size: .
cdr3_nt: TGTGCCAGCAGCTCTAAGATCGGCGAGGGGGAGACCCAGTACTTC; cdr3_aa: CASSSKIGEGETQYF; j_call: TRBJ2-5; d_call: .; v_call: TRBV5-4; clone_size: .
cdr3_nt: TGTGCCAGCAGCTTAGCTCTTAAGATAGCGGGAGATACGCAGTATTTT; cdr3_aa: CASSLALKIAGDTQYF; j_call: TRBJ2-3; d_call: TRBD2; v_call: TRBV7-9; clone_size: .
cdr3_nt: TGTGCCACCAGCAGAGATCTAGTGACAGGGGGCTCTGGGGCCAACGTCCTGACTTTC; cdr3_aa: CATSRDLVTGGSGANVLTF; j_call: TRBJ2-6; d_call: TRBD1; v_call: TRBV15; clone_size: .
cdr3_nt: TGTGCCAGCAGCTTAGAAAGAGAGGGGGGCCTATGGCAGTACTTC; cdr3_aa: CASSLEREGGLWQYF; j_call: TRBJ2-7; d_call: .; v_call: TRBV7-2; clone_size: .
cdr3_nt: TGCGCCAGCGGCAGACAGGGAAGCACAGATACGCAGTATTTT; cdr3_aa: CASGRQGSTDTQYF; j_call: TRBJ2-3; d_call: TRBD1; v_call: TRBV5-1; clone_size: .
cdr3_nt: TGTGCCAGCTCACCACGCTCGGATCAGCCCCAGCATTTT; cdr3_aa: CASSPRSDQPQHF; j_call: TRBJ1-5; d_call: .; v_call: TRBV18; clone_size: .
cdr3_nt: TGTGCCAGCATCCCCGGGAGTTACAATGAGCAGTTCTTC; cdr3_aa: CASIPGSYNEQFF; j_call: TRBJ2-1; d_call: .; v_call: TRBV6-6; clone_size: .
cdr3_nt: TGTGCCATCAGTGGACCTAGCGGATACGAGCAGTACTTC; cdr3_aa: CAISGPSGYEQYF; j_call: TRBJ2-7; d_call: TRBD2; v_call: TRBV10-3; clone_size: .
cdr3_nt: TGTGCCAGCAGCCCCCAACGGACGAACACTGAAGCTTTCTTT; cdr3_aa: CASSPQRTNTEAFF; j_call: TRBJ1-1; d_call: .; v_call: TRBV7-2; clone_size: .
cdr3_nt: TGTGCCAGCAGCCCCCGACTAGCGGATACCTACAATGAGCAGTTCTTC; cdr3_aa: CASSPRLADTYNEQFF; j_call: TRBJ2-1; d_call: TRBD2; v_call: TRBV7-2; clone_size: .
cdr3_nt: TGCGCCAGCAGCCAAGATCTTGGGACAGGGTCCCACAATGAGCAGTTCTTC; cdr3_aa: CASSQDLGTGSHNEQFF; j_call: TRBJ2-1; d_call: TRBD1; v_call: TRBV4-3; clone_size: .
cdr3_nt: TGTGCCAGTAGTATAGTCGCGGGAGTGCCCTACAATGAGCAGTTCTTC; cdr3_aa: CASSIVAGVPYNEQFF; j_call: TRBJ2-1; d_call: TRBD2; v_call: TRBV19; clone_size: .
cdr3_nt: TGTGCCACCAGTGACGGACTAGCGGGAACTAAAGAGCAGTTCTTC; cdr3_aa: CATSDGLAGTKEQFF; j_call: TRBJ2-1; d_call: TRBD2; v_call: TRBV24-1; clone_size: .
cdr3_nt: TGTGCCAGCAGCTTGGACAAGATCCGTTCGGGGGATACGCAGTATTTT; cdr3_aa: CASSLDKIRSGDTQYF; j_call: TRBJ2-3; d_call: .; v_call: TRBV7-2; clone_size: .
cdr3_nt: TGCGCCAGCAGCCAACCCTTTAGCGGGAGGAGTAAAGATACGCAGTATTTT; cdr3_aa: CASSQPFSGRSKDTQYF; j_call: TRBJ2-3; d_call: TRBD2; v_call: TRBV4-1; clone_size: .
cdr3_nt: TGCAGCGTTGCCGCCGAGGGGGATACGCAGTATTTT; cdr3_aa: CSVAAEGDTQYF; j_call: TRBJ2-3; d_call: .; v_call: TRBV29-1; clone_size: .
cdr3_nt: TGTGCCAGCAGTGGACAGGGTCCCTCCACTGAAGCTTTCTTT; cdr3_aa: CASSGQGPSTEAFF; j_call: TRBJ1-1; d_call: TRBD1; v_call: TRBV2; clone_size: .
cdr3_nt: TGTGCCAGCAGTTTCTCGGGAACTGAAGCTTTCTTT; cdr3_aa: CASSFSGTEAFF; j_call: TRBJ1-1; d_call: .; v_call: TRBV12-3/TRBV12-4; clone_size: few
cdr3_nt: TGTGCCAGCAGCTTGGGTGGAGCAACTAAGTCCTACGAGCAGTACTTC; cdr3_aa: CASSLGGATKSYEQYF; j_call: TRBJ2-7; d_call: .; v_call: TRBV5-4; clone_size: .
cdr3_nt: TGTGCCAGCAGCGAAGGGGCTAGCGGAGGCACAGATACGCAGTATTTT; cdr3_aa: CASSEGASGGTDTQYF; j_call: TRBJ2-3; d_call: TRBD2; v_call: TRBV7-9; clone_size: .
cdr3_nt: TGTGCCAGTAGTATCTCGAACGAGCAGTACTTC; cdr3_aa: CASSISNEQYF; j_call: TRBJ2-7; d_call: .; v_call: TRBV19; clone_size: .
cdr3_nt: TGTGCCAGCAAGCCCCAGCATTTT; cdr3_aa: CASKPQHF; j_call: TRBJ1-5; d_call: .; v_call: TRBV6-9; clone_size: .
cdr3_nt: TGTGCCAGCAGCTTGCCGTTGCAGCGGGAGCTCCACAATGAGCAGTTCTTC; cdr3_aa: CASSLPLQRELHNEQFF; j_call: TRBJ2-1; d_call: TRBD2; v_call: TRBV5-6; clone_size: .
cdr3_nt: TGTGCCAGCAGCCAGCCCGGGACAGGGACTGAAAAACTGTTTTTT; cdr3_aa: CASSQPGTGTEKLFF; j_call: TRBJ1-4; d_call: TRBD1; v_call: TRBV3-1; clone_size: .
cdr3_nt: TGTGCCAGCAGTGACGGCAGGGACACTGAAGCTTTCTTT; cdr3_aa: CASSDGRDTEAFF; j_call: TRBJ1-1; d_call: .; v_call: TRBV2; clone_size: .
cdr3_nt: TGTGCCAGTACCCTGAGTGGGACAGAGGAGACCCAGTACTTC; cdr3_aa: CASTLSGTEETQYF; j_call: TRBJ2-5; d_call: TRBD1; v_call: TRBV19; clone_size: .
cdr3_nt: TGTGCCAGCAGCTTGGAAAGGGGCGAGGAGCAGTACTTC; cdr3_aa: CASSLERGEEQYF; j_call: TRBJ2-7; d_call: .; v_call: TRBV5-4; clone_size: few
cdr3_nt: TGCAGTGCTTTCACGACTAGCGGGAGCTCCTACAATGAGCAGTTCTTC; cdr3_aa: CSAFTTSGSSYNEQFF; j_call: TRBJ2-1; d_call: TRBD2; v_call: TRBV20-1; clone_size: .
cdr3_nt: TGTGCCAGCAGTTACTTTCTGAGACAGTACTTC; cdr3_aa: CASSYFLRQYF; j_call: TRBJ2-4; d_call: .; v_call: TRBV6-2/TRBV6-3; clone_size: .
cdr3_nt: TGTGCCAGCAGACGGGACAGTGGCTATGGCTACACCTTC; cdr3_aa: CASRRDSGYGYTF; j_call: TRBJ1-2; d_call: TRBD1; v_call: TRBV5-4; clone_size: .
cdr3_nt: TGTGCCAGCTCACCGAACCAAGAGGGTTGGTCCTACAATGAGCAGTTCTTC; cdr3_aa: CASSPNQEGWSYNEQFF; j_call: TRBJ2-1; d_call: .; v_call: TRBV18; clone_size: once
cdr3_nt: TGTGCCAGCAGTGAAGAGGGGGTGGGACAGGGTTACGAGCAGTACTTC; cdr3_aa: CASSEEGVGQGYEQYF; j_call: TRBJ2-7; d_call: TRBD1; v_call: TRBV2; clone_size: .
cdr3_nt: TGTGCCAGCAGGGCCGGGACTAGCGGAGAGACCCAGTACTTC; cdr3_aa: CASRAGTSGETQYF; j_call: TRBJ2-5; d_call: TRBD2; v_call: TRBV12-3/TRBV12-4; clone_size: .
cdr3_nt: TGTGCCAGCAGTCTGGAGGAGGGTGAGCAGTTCTTC; cdr3_aa: CASSLEEGEQFF; j_call: TRBJ2-1; d_call: .; v_call: TRBV5-4; clone_size: once
cdr3_nt: TGTGCCTGGAGTGAACAGTACAATGAGCAGTTCTTC; cdr3_aa: CAWSEQYNEQFF; j_call: TRBJ2-1; d_call: .; v_call: TRBV30; clone_size: .
cdr3_nt: TGTGCCAGCAGCCGGGACAGGGGCCAAAACAATGAGCAGTTCTTC; cdr3_aa: CASSRDRGQNNEQFF; j_call: TRBJ2-1; d_call: TRBD1; v_call: TRBV11-1; clone_size: .
cdr3_nt: TGTGCCAGCAGTGAACATAACAGTCCTCACAATGAGCAGTTCTTC; cdr3_aa: CASSEHNSPHNEQFF; j_call: TRBJ2-1; d_call: .; v_call: TRBV2; clone_size: .
cdr3_nt: TGTGCCAGCACTCCGCGGGAGGGGGGAGAGACCCAGTACTTC; cdr3_aa: CASTPREGGETQYF; j_call: TRBJ2-5; d_call: TRBD2; v_call: TRBV6-6; clone_size: .
cdr3_nt: TGTGCCAGCTCCATTACAGATACGCAGCATTTT; cdr3_aa: CASSITDTQHF; j_call: TRBJ1-5; d_call: .; v_call: TRBV7-2; clone_size: .
cdr3_nt: TGCGCCAGCAGCCTGCAGGGCGGAGGCTACGAGCAGTACTTC; cdr3_aa: CASSLQGGGYEQYF; j_call: TRBJ2-7; d_call: .; v_call: TRBV5-1; clone_size: .
cdr3_nt: TGTGCCAGCAGCCTTCAGGGGGGGGTCTACGAGCAGTACTTC; cdr3_aa: CASSLQGGVYEQYF; j_call: TRBJ2-7; d_call: .; v_call: TRBV9; clone_size: .